This T cell receptor beta chain was observed in a study of shared clonotypes between healthy human individuals. Findings and caveats of the study: Incompleteness in sorted-subset sequencing, despite large depth, was shown by rarefaction.

For sorted subsets, roughly 200 ng DNA per replicate equaled about 31,000 T cell genomes. Sequencing used immunoSEQ multiplex PCR; TCRdb keeps in-frame clones, though not all of them. The sample includes approximately 720,000 clones, 90% to 95% of them seen just once. Naive CD8 populations comprised CD45RO-negative cells positively selected for CCR7, excluding terminally differentiated effector memory CD45RA+ cells. Each sample came from a Caucasian adult donor living in Nashville, Tennessee. Comments on this clone: Its antigen remains unknown.

The trim removed 4 bases at V and 0 bases at J, leaving 5 bases unmatched. CDR1 is SGHRS and CDR2 is YFSETQ in the germline V gene. CDR3 size: 15 residues. Source material: naive CD8+ T cells sorted from blood. This clonotype originated in a man aged 25-45 years in good health. The V gene is TRBV5-1, the J gene TRBJ2-7; 9 positions agree with TRBD1. CDR3 DNA sequence: TGCGCCAGCAGCAGCACAGGGGGCCTCTCCTACGAGCAGTACTTC. Protein: CASSSTGGLSYEQYF.